These T cell receptor beta chains were read from a single sample in a study of blood T cell repertoires in COVID-19. Assay: immunoSEQ multiplex PCR; the TCRdb copy retains only in-frame clones and omits some. Among about 200,000 clones, 75% to 90% were seen once, and the ten largest hold about 6.3%. The source material was peripheral blood. Receptors were obtained from a man between 60 and 70 years old who had recovered from COVID-19. Each CDR3 is given with its conserved first and last residue. D genes are given only for firm matches. Part of the rows lack a size; the others show once, few, many or a class for expanded clones.

d_call,v_call,clone_size,j_call,cdr3_nt,cdr3_aa
NA,TRBV18,NA,TRBJ1-3,TGTGCCAGCTCAACAGACGTAGGATACTCTGGAAACACCATATATTTT,CASSTDVGYSGNTIYF
NA,TRBV5-6,NA,TRBJ1-2,TGTGCCAGCAGCTTGGGCAGGGCTGCTGGCTACACCTTC,CASSLGRAAGYTF
TRBD1,TRBV10-3,NA,TRBJ2-2,TGTGCCATCAGCCTGGACAGGCCAAACACCGGGGAGCTGTTTTTT,CAISLDRPNTGELFF
NA,TRBV6-5,NA,TRBJ1-5,TGTGCCAGCAGCTCGACAGGTTTCAATCAGCCCCAGCATTTT,CASSSTGFNQPQHF
NA,TRBV3-1/TRBV3-2,NA,TRBJ2-7,TGTGCCAGCAGCCAAGCACTCGAGCAGTACTTC,CASSQALEQYF
NA,TRBV9,NA,TRBJ2-5,TGTGCCAGCAGCGTAGACGCGGGACCGTACCAAGAGACCCAGTACTTC,CASSVDAGPYQETQYF
NA,TRBV15,NA,TRBJ1-5,TGTGCCACCTCCGAGGAACCCCGTGGCAATCAGCCCCAGCATTTT,CATSEEPRGNQPQHF
TRBD2,TRBV19,NA,TRBJ2-3,TGTGCCAGTAGTCGCTCCAGCGGGAGATCTAGCACAGATACGCAGTATTTT,CASSRSSGRSSTDTQYF
TRBD1,TRBV27,many,TRBJ1-2,TGTGCCAGCAGTCGGACAGGGAATGGCTACACCTTC,CASSRTGNGYTF
NA,TRBV19,NA,TRBJ1-5,TGTGCCAGTAGTATAGATAGTCAGCCCCAGCATTTT,CASSIDSQPQHF
TRBD2,TRBV11-3,NA,TRBJ2-5,TGTGCCAGCAGCTTAGGAGCGAGCGGGGGGCCCCAAGAGACCCAGTACTTC,CASSLGASGGPQETQYF
NA,TRBV7-2,few,TRBJ1-3,TGTGCCAGCAGCCTCCACGACAGCCGCTCTGGAAACACCATATATTTT,CASSLHDSRSGNTIYF
NA,TRBV5-6,NA,TRBJ2-1,TGTGCCAGCAGCTTCGGGTCGTACAATGAGCAGTTCTTC,CASSFGSYNEQFF
NA,TRBV5-1,few,TRBJ2-4,TGCGCCAGCAGCTCGCCCACAGCCCTAGCCAAAAACATTCAGTACTTC,CASSSPTALAKNIQYF
NA,TRBV3-1/TRBV3-2,NA,TRBJ1-1,TGTGCCAGCAGCTCACAGGGTAAGGCTTTCTTT,CASSSQGKAFF
NA,TRBV30,NA,TRBJ2-7,TGTGCCTGGAGTGTACTTGGTAAGGGGCCCTACTTC,CAWSVLGKGPYF
TRBD2,TRBV7-3,NA,TRBJ2-1,TGTGCCAGCAGCTTAAGGGGACTAGGCTACAATGAGCAGTTCTTC,CASSLRGLGYNEQFF
TRBD1,TRBV18,NA,TRBJ1-2,TGTGCCAGCTCGGGCGGACAGGGGTATGGCTACACCTTC,CASSGGQGYGYTF
TRBD1,TRBV19,NA,TRBJ1-6,TGTGCCAGTAGTATCCGTCGGGACAGGGCTTCACCCCTCCACTTT,CASSIRRDRASPLHF
NA,TRBV30,NA,TRBJ1-6,TGTGCCTGGAGAGACACCCTACAGGGAAATTCACCCCTCCACTTT,CAWRDTLQGNSPLHF
NA,TRBV7-3,NA,TRBJ2-3,TGTGCCAGCAGCTTATCGGGAGCGGGTCCAGATACGCAGTATTTT,CASSLSGAGPDTQYF
NA,TRBV19,NA,TRBJ2-2,TGTGCCAGTAGGATCAGGGGAGCGAACACCGGGGAGCTGTTTTTT,CASRIRGANTGELFF
TRBD2,TRBV6-2/TRBV6-3,NA,TRBJ2-2,TGTGCCAGCACCCCCGGACTAGCGGGAGCCGGGGAGCTGTTTTTT,CASTPGLAGAGELFF
TRBD1,TRBV5-1,NA,TRBJ2-3,TGCGCCAGCAGTGGGGGACAGGGGGCCAAAGATACGCAGTATTTT,CASSGGQGAKDTQYF
NA,TRBV14,NA,TRBJ2-6,TGTGCCAGCAGCCAAGGAGTCAGGCCCTCTGGGGCCAACGTCCTGACTTTC,CASSQGVRPSGANVLTF
TRBD1,TRBV27,NA,TRBJ1-5,TGTGCCAGCAGTGTGGACAGGGGAACGAATCAGCCCCAGCATTTT,CASSVDRGTNQPQHF
NA,TRBV5-1,few,TRBJ1-1,TGCGCCAGCAGCCCCCCGTTGAGTAACACTGAAGCTTTCTTT,CASSPPLSNTEAFF
TRBD1,TRBV2,few,TRBJ1-1,TGTGCCAGCAGTGAAAGAGGGGGCAACACTGAAGCTTTCTTT,CASSERGGNTEAFF
NA,TRBV3-1/TRBV3-2,NA,TRBJ1-1,TGTGCCAGCAGCCAGGGGAGGGTCACTGAAGCTTTCTTT,CASSQGRVTEAFF
NA,TRBV3-1/TRBV3-2,NA,TRBJ1-1,TGTGCCAGCAGCCAAGGTGCGGCGGTGGCTTTCTTT,CASSQGAAVAFF
NA,TRBV7-9,NA,TRBJ2-1,TGTGCCAGCAGCTCCTCGGACAATTCGCGGTTCTTC,CASSSSDNSRFF
NA,TRBV24-1,NA,TRBJ2-7,TGTGCCACCAGTGAAACAGGGAGCTTTTACGAGCAGTACTTC,CATSETGSFYEQYF
NA,TRBV12-3/TRBV12-4,NA,TRBJ1-1,TGTGCCAGCAGTTTCGACGATGGGGGCATAACTTTCTTT,CASSFDDGGITFF
TRBD2,TRBV2,NA,TRBJ2-5,TGTGCCAGCAGTGAGGAGCGGGGCTTCCAAGAGACCCAGTACTTC,CASSEERGFQETQYF
NA,TRBV7-3,NA,TRBJ1-3,TGTGCCAGCATCCAGGGCGGCCCGAGCTCTGGAAACACCATATATTTT,CASIQGGPSSGNTIYF
TRBD2,TRBV11-2,NA,TRBJ2-7,TGTGCCAGCAGCTCGCAGACTAGCGGGAGCTCCTACGAGCAGTACTTC,CASSSQTSGSSYEQYF
TRBD2,TRBV7-9,NA,TRBJ2-2,TGTGCCAGCAGCTTCAGATGGACTAGCGGGAGTATGAACACCGGGGAGCTGTTTTTT,CASSFRWTSGSMNTGELFF
TRBD1,TRBV19,NA,TRBJ1-2,TGTGCCAGTAGTCAGCCGACAGGGAACTATGGCTACACCTTC,CASSQPTGNYGYTF
TRBD1,TRBV19,NA,TRBJ1-2,TGTGCCAGCACCATCGGACAGGGGGCTGTTGGCTACACCTTC,CASTIGQGAVGYTF
TRBD2,TRBV2,NA,TRBJ2-1,TGTGCCAGCGGGCCGGGACTAGCGACGAATGAGCAGTTCTTC,CASGPGLATNEQFF
TRBD1,TRBV2,NA,TRBJ2-2,TGTGCCAGCAAGGACAGGGCTCCGAACACCGGGGAGCTGTTTTTT,CASKDRAPNTGELFF
NA,TRBV7-5,NA,TRBJ2-2,TGTGCCAGAAGCACACCTAGACCCGGGGAGCTGTTTTTT,CARSTPRPGELFF
TRBD2,TRBV19,NA,TRBJ2-7,TGTGCCAGTAGTATAGCACTAGCGTACGAGCAGTACTTC,CASSIALAYEQYF
TRBD2,TRBV9,NA,TRBJ2-7,TGTGCCAGTGATCGACTAGGACTAGCGGGGCGCGGTGAGCAGTACTTC,CASDRLGLAGRGEQYF
NA,TRBV7-8,NA,TRBJ2-7,TGTGCCAGCAGCTCAGTCGTTCTCGGTCTTTTAGACTCTACCAATCTCGAGCAGTACTTC,CASSSVVLGLLDSTNLEQYF
NA,TRBV4-3,once,TRBJ2-6,TGCGCCAGCAGCCCTACCGACAGGCCCTCTGGGGCCAACGTCCTGACTTTC,CASSPTDRPSGANVLTF
NA,TRBV14,NA,TRBJ1-1,TGTGCCAGCAGCCAGGACAGCAACACTGAAGCTTTCTTT,CASSQDSNTEAFF
NA,TRBV14,NA,TRBJ1-1,TGTGCCAGCAGCCTTTGGACAGTGAACACTGAAGCTTTCTTT,CASSLWTVNTEAFF
TRBD2,TRBV9,NA,TRBJ2-1,TGTGCCAGCAGCGTAGAAGCTAGCGGGAGGGATGAGCAGTTCTTC,CASSVEASGRDEQFF